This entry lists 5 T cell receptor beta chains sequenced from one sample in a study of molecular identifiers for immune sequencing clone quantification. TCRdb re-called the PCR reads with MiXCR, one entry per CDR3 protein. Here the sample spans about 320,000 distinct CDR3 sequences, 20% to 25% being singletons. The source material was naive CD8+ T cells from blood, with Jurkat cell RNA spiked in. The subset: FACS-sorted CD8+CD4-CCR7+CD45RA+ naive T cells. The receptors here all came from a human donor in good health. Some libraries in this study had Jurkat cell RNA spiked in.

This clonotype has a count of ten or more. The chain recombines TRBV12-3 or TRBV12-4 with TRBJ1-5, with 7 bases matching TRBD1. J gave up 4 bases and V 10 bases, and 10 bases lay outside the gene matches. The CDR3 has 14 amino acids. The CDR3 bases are TGTGCCACAAACTCAGGGGGGGGAAATCAGCCCCAGCATTTT. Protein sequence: CATNSGGGNQPQHF.

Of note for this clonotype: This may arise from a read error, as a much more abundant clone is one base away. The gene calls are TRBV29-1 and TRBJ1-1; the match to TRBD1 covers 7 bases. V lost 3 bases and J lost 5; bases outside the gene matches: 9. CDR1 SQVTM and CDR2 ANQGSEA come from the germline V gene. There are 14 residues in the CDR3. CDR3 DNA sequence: TGCAGCGTTGATCGGGCGACAGGGAGGACTGAAGCTTTCTTT. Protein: CSVDRATGRTEAFF.

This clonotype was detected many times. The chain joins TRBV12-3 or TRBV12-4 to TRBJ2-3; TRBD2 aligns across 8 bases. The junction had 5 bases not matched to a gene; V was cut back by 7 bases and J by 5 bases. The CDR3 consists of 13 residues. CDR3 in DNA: TGTGCCAGCAAAGCGGGGGTGCAAGATACGCAGTATTTT. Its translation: CASKAGVQDTQYF.

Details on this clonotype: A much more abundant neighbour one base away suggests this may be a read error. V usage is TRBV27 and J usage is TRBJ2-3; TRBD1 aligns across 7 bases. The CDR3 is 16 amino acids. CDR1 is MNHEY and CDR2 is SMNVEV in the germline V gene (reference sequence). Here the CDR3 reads CTSSSSYRGSTDTQYF. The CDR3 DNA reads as TGTACCAGCAGTTCATCCTACAGGGGATCCACAGATACGCAGTATTTT.

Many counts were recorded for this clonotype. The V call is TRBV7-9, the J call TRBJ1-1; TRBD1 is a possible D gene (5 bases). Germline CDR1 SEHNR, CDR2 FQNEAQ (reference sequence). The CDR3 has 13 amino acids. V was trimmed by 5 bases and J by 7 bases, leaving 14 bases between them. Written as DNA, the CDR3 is TGTGCCAGCAGCCTAGTCGGGGCCGATGAAGCTTTCTTT. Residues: CASSLVGADEAFF.